A single sample gave rise to the 24 T cell receptor beta chains below, sequenced in a study of beta chain features in type 1 diabetes. Every isolated RNA sample was fully reverse transcribed, so sequencing captured expressed TCRB transcripts. The protocol was immunoSEQ multiplex PCR, while the TCRdb copy is restricted to in-frame clones and leaves out a portion. The data contain more than 550,000 clones, over 13% of them singletons. What these receptors recognize is not known. Findings and caveats of the study: Within each of all four CD4+ subsets, Type 1 diabetes patients had TCRB CDR3s that were moderately but significantly shorter.

Sequencing was performed on naive CD4+ T cells from blood. These receptors all stem from a man between 18 and 29 years old with type 1 diabetes.

The chain carries TRBV6-6 and TRBJ2-2; tentatively, D is TRBD1 or TRBD2 (6 bases each). The length of the CDR3 is 16 residues. V lost 5 bases, J lost 6 bases, and 19 bases lay in between. Germline V gene lookup returns CDR1 MNHNY and CDR2 SVGAGI (reference sequence). CDR3: CASSLRRGAGPGELFF. The CDR3 nucleotides are TGTGCCAGCAGTCTCCGGAGGGGGGCCGGCCCCGGGGAGCTGTTTTTT.

V and J are TRBV9 and TRBJ2-7; a weak D match, TRBD1 (6 bases). The ends were cut back, 5 bases at V and 3 bases at J, with 12 bases in the middle. CDR1 and CDR2 from the germline V gene are SGDLS and YYNGEE. This CDR3 region has 13 residues. In DNA, the CDR3 is TGTGCCAGCAGTCAAGGACAGAACTACGAGCAGTACTTC. Its protein product is CASSQGQNYEQYF.

This clone came up a few times. The chain carries TRBV6-5 and TRBJ2-7; either TRBD1 or TRBD2 may fit D (5 bases each). CDR3 length: 11 amino acids. Per germline, CDR1 MNHEY and CDR2 SVGAGI. With 5 bases removed from V and 9 bases from J, the gap between germline ends came to 11 bases. CDR3 amino acids: CASSRRERQYF. DNA of the CDR3: TGTGCCAGCAGTCGCAGGGAGAGGCAGTACTTC.

DNA for the CDR3: TGTGCCAGCAGCTTAGCGGGGGCAGTAAATGAGCAGTTCTTC. This codes for CASSLAGAVNEQFF. V usage is TRBV7-9 and J usage is TRBJ2-1; possibly TRBD1 for D (6 bases). In germline, CDR1 is SEHNR, CDR2 FQNEAQ (reference sequence). Trimming pared 0 bases from V and 7 bases from J, leaving 10 bases between. This CDR3 has 14 residues.

The rearrangement uses TRBV9 and TRBJ2-2; 7 bases are a match to TRBD1. J lost 7 bases, V lost 0 bases, and 9 bases had no gene match. Germline CDR1 is SGDLS and CDR2 is YYNGEE. This CDR3 is built from 16 residues. CDR3 protein: CASSVAQGGDGGELFF. The CDR3 DNA is TGTGCCAGCAGCGTAGCTCAAGGGGGCGATGGCGGGGAGCTGTTTTTT.

This clone turned up a few times. The V call is TRBV29-1, the J call TRBJ2-6, with TRBD1 matching 7 bases. CDR1 SQVTM and CDR2 ANQGSEA come from the germline V gene. The CDR3 sequence is 15 residues long. V dropped 6 bases and J dropped 0; count of bases not matched to a gene: 5. CDR3 coding DNA: TGCAGCGTCAGGGGGACGTTCTCTGGGGCCAACGTCCTGACTTTC. It is translated as CSVRGTFSGANVLTF.

V usage is TRBV28 and J usage is TRBJ2-7, with TRBD2 as a possible D gene (5 bases). Germline loops: CDR1 MDHEN, CDR2 SYDVKM. V lost 2 bases, J lost 0 bases, and 8 bases lay in between. The CDR3 is 14 residues long. CDR3: CASSLTGSSYEQYF. CDR3 DNA: TGTGCCAGCAGTTTAACGGGGAGCTCCTACGAGCAGTACTTC.

A few counts support this clone. The chain is built from TRBV2 and TRBJ1-2, with a weak D call TRBD1 (5 bases). Germline lookup yields CDR1 SNHLY and CDR2 FYNNEI. This CDR3 region has 13 residues. V lost 7 bases and J lost 3, with 12 bases in between. The CDR3 DNA is TGTGCCAGCAATGGAGGGGCTGACTATGGCTACACCTTC. Translating it yields CASNGGADYGYTF.

CDR3: CSVRTAFNQPQHF. The CDR3 region has the DNA TGCAGCGTTAGGACAGCCTTCAATCAGCCCCAGCATTTT. The chain is built from TRBV29-1 and TRBJ1-5; D is possibly TRBD1 (6 bases). CDR3 length: 13 amino acids. Germline CDR1 reads SQVTM; CDR2 reads ANQGSEA. The germline V and J ends were trimmed by 5 bases and 3 bases, with 11 bases remaining between them.

Here the CDR3 reads CASSVMLAGTGELFF. Here the CDR3 DNA reads TGTGCCAGCAGCGTAATGCTAGCGGGCACCGGGGAGCTGTTTTTT. This chain uses TRBV9 with TRBJ2-2, with 8 nucleotides matching TRBD2. CDR3 length: 15 amino acids. Germline assignment: CDR1 SGDLS and CDR2 YYNGEE. V was clipped by 1 base and J by 4 bases; unmatched bases: 3.

The rearrangement uses TRBV4-3 and TRBJ2-2; TRBD2 is a possible D gene (6 bases). The germline V and J ends were trimmed by 0 bases and 3 bases, with 11 bases remaining between them. Germline assignment: CDR1 LGHNA and CDR2 YSLEER. CDR3 length equals 16 residues. The CDR3 sequence is CASSQDPGVYTGELFF. CDR3 DNA: TGCGCCAGCAGCCAAGACCCGGGGGTGTACACCGGGGAGCTGTTTTTT.

V and J are TRBV4-2 and TRBJ1-5, with D maybe TRBD1 (6 bases). Trimming took off 3 bases at V and 4 bases at J, with 19 bases between the two ends. Germline CDR1 and CDR2: LGHNA and YNFKEQ. This CDR3 has 17 amino acids. Here the CDR3 DNA reads TGTGCCAGCAGCCAGGAGGGGCAGGGGATGGGGAATCAGCCCCAGCATTTT. Amino acids: CASSQEGQGMGNQPQHF.

The chain uses TRBV29-1 and TRBJ1-1; 8 bases agree with TRBD1. The CDR3 is made up of 15 amino acids. In germline, CDR1 is SQVTM, CDR2 ANQGSEA. The J segment lost 0 bases and the V segment lost 7 bases, leaving 10 bases of the junction unmatched. The CDR3, as DNA: TGCAGCGCCCACCGGGACAGGATCCTGAACACTGAAGCTTTCTTT. Its translation is CSAHRDRILNTEAFF.

This clone was seen a few times. V and J are TRBV7-9 and TRBJ2-7; 7 positions match TRBD1. Germline CDR1 SEHNR, CDR2 FQNEAQ (reference sequence). Trimming removed 9 bases from V and 1 base from J; junction bases left unmatched: 9. This CDR3 has 14 amino acids. CDR3 nucleotides: TGTGCCAGTTGCCCGGGACAGCGGTCCTACGAGCAGTACTTC. This codes for CASCPGQRSYEQYF.

The chain employs TRBV19 and TRBJ1-1; TRBD1 might be the D (5 bases). CDR1 is LNHDA and CDR2 is SQIVND in the germline V gene (reference sequence). The CDR3 contains 15 residues. V lost 5 bases and J lost 1, with 14 bases in between. In DNA, the CDR3 is TGTGCCAGTAGTCCCCGGGGAGGGACGAACACTGAAGCTTTCTTT. As protein: CASSPRGGTNTEAFF.

This clone was seen only a few times. V is TRBV28 and J is TRBJ2-3, with TRBD2 matching 10 bases. Germline V CDR1 and CDR2: MDHEN, SYDVKM. V lost 5 bases, J lost 4 bases, and 6 bases stayed unmatched. The CDR3 spans 15 residues. CDR3 sequence reads: CASSPSGTSADTQYF. DNA of the CDR3: TGTGCCAGCAGTCCCTCCGGGACTAGCGCAGATACGCAGTATTTT. Full variable domain (remainder filled in from reference TRBV28 and TRBJ2-3): DVKVTQSSRYLVKRTGEKVFLECVQDMDHENMFWYRQDPGLGLRLIYFSYDVKMKEKGDIPEGYSVSREKKERFSLILESASTNQTSMYLCASSPSGTSADTQYFGPGTRLTVL.

The chain couples TRBV2 to TRBJ2-7; D is perhaps TRBD2 (5 bases). Germline V gene lookup returns CDR1 SNHLY and CDR2 FYNNEI. The V end was cut by 6 bases, the J end by 12 bases, with 18 bases between. This CDR3 has 12 amino acids. The CDR3 region has the DNA TGTGCCAGCAGCGACGGGAACGGGGAACCGTACTTC. Its protein product is CASSDGNGEPYF.

V is TRBV5-1 and J is TRBJ2-1, with 10 bases aligning to TRBD2. Germline V lookup: CDR1 SGHRS, CDR2 YFSETQ. The CDR3 is made up of 16 amino acids. J gave up 5 bases and V 0 bases, and 5 bases lay outside the gene matches. CDR3 DNA: TGCGCCAGCAGCTTGGAAGCTAGCGGGGGTCACAATGAGCAGTTCTTC. It yields the protein CASSLEASGGHNEQFF. The full variable domain, completed using reference TRBV5-1 and TRBJ2-1, is KAGVTQTPRYLIKTRGQQVTLSCSPISGHRSVSWYQQTPGQGLQFLFEYFSETQRNKGNFPGRFSGRQFSNSRSEMNVSTLELGDSALYLCASSLEASGGHNEQFFGPGTRLTVL.

A few counts support this clone. The rearrangement links TRBV7-2 to TRBJ2-5; no clear D gene. The CDR3 length is 15 residues. Germline-derived CDR1 and CDR2 are SGHTA and FQGNSA. Trimming removed 2 bases at V and 4 bases at J, with 14 bases between. CDR3 sequence (DNA): TGTGCCAGCAGCTTACGCCAGATGGGTGGAGAGACCCAGTACTTC. Translated, it gives CASSLRQMGGETQYF. The full variable domain, in which reference TRBV7-2 and TRBJ2-5 provide the parts outside the CDR3, is GAGVSQSPSNKVTEKGKDVELRCDPISGHTALYWYRQSLGQGLEFLIYFQGNSAPDKSGLPSDRFSAERTGGSVSTLTIQRTQQEDSAVYLCASSLRQMGGETQYFGPGTRLLVL.

The CDR3 region has the DNA TGTGCCAGTAGTATGGCGACAAGCAACACTGAAGCTTTCTTT. Its protein product is CASSMATSNTEAFF. This chain connects TRBV19 to TRBJ1-1; D gene ambiguous. CDR1 and CDR2 from the germline V gene are LNHDA and SQIVND (reference sequence). The germline V and J ends were trimmed by 3 bases and 2 bases, with 10 bases remaining between them. CDR3 length: 14 residues.

The chain recombines TRBV5-1 with TRBJ1-5, with TRBD1 matching over 8 bases. The V segment lost 2 bases and the J segment 4 bases; nucleotides outside the gene matches: 8. CDR3 length: 16 residues. Per the germline V gene, CDR1 is SGHRS and CDR2 is YFSETQ. The CDR3 DNA follows: TGCGCCAGCAGCTTATTATCAGGGGGCGCGAATCAGCCCCAGCATTTT. Translating it yields CASSLLSGGANQPQHF.

The rearrangement joins TRBV15 to TRBJ2-4, with 7 bases that match TRBD2. The CDR3 contains 19 residues. V lost 0 bases to trimming and J lost 0 bases; unmatched junction nucleotides: 11. Germline CDR1 is LNHNV and CDR2 is YYDKDF (reference sequence). CDR3 bases: TGTGCCACCAGCAGAGATAGGACTAGAGGTCCTCTAGCCAAAAACATTCAGTACTTC. Encoded protein: CATSRDRTRGPLAKNIQYF.

The chain links TRBV6-1 to TRBJ1-2; D is ambiguous. Germline lookup yields CDR1 MNHNS and CDR2 SASEGT. CDR3 length: 13 amino acids. V was trimmed by 6 bases and J by 0 bases, leaving 8 bases between them. The CDR3 loop is CASSPGANYGYTF. In nucleotides, the CDR3 is TGTGCCAGCAGCCCCGGGGCTAACTATGGCTACACCTTC.

This clone was counted between two and nine times. The chain uses TRBV5-4 and TRBJ1-3; D not certain. V was pared by 2 bases and J by 1 base, with 4 bases between. Germline lookup yields CDR1 SGHNT and CDR2 YYREEE (reference sequence). This CDR3 has 13 residues. This CDR3 reads CASSLKSGNTIYF. The CDR3 DNA is TGTGCCAGCAGCTTAAAATCTGGAAACACCATATATTTT.